A single TCR beta chain is shown here with its context. Its antigen is still unknown. This record belongs to a study of response to subunit inactivated influenza vaccine. TCRdb passed the RT-PCR reads through MiXCR, listing each CDR3 protein once. The table includes fewer than 800,000 distinct CDR3 sequences, 15% to 18% detected once. Findings and limits, study-wide: Authors suggested few new T cells are recruited by each seasonal influenza vaccination.

This CDR3 has 16 amino acids. Germline V gene data show CDR1 as SEHNR and CDR2 as FQNEAQ (reference sequence). Trimming at V came to 4 bases and at J to 2 bases, leaving 9 bases not matched to a gene. J is TRBJ1-2 and V is TRBV7-9, with 8 bases matching TRBD1. The specimen was PBMCs from blood, collected less than 13 days after vaccination. The sequence was collected from a man aged 50-59 years who received an inactivated influenza vaccine. The CDR3 reads CASSSRGQGQNYGYTF. The CDR3 coding sequence is TGTGCCAGCAGCTCGCGAGGACAGGGCCAAAACTATGGCTACACCTTC.